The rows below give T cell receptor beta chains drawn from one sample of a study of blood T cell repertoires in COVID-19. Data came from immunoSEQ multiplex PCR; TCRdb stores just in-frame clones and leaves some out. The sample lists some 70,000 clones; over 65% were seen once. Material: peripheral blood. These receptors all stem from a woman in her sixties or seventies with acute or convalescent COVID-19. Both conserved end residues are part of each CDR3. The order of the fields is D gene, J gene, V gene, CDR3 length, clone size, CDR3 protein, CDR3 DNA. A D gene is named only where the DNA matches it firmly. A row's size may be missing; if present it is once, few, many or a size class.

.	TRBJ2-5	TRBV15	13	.	CATSRDPSETQYF	TGTGCCACCAGCAGAGACCCCTCGGAGACCCAGTACTTC
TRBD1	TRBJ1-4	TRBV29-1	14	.	CSVSGQGAKEKLFF	TGCAGCGTTTCCGGTCAGGGGGCCAAAGAAAAACTGTTTTTT
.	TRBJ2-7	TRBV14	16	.	CASSQLFGTVPYEQYF	TGTGCCAGCAGCCAATTATTTGGAACAGTCCCCTACGAGCAGTACTTC
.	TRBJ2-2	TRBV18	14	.	CASSRAGNTGELFF	TGTGCCAGCTCACGGGCGGGGAACACCGGGGAGCTGTTTTTT
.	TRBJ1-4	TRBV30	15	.	CAWSVSHTTNEKLFF	TGTGCCTGGAGTGTTTCCCACACAACTAATGAAAAACTGTTTTTT
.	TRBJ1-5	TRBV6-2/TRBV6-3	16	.	CASSYAGFYSNQPQHF	TGTGCCAGCAGTTACGCAGGGTTCTATAGCAATCAGCCCCAGCATTTT
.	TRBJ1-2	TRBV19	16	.	CASRSDSRAINYGYTF	TGTGCCAGTAGGTCGGACAGCCGTGCTATTAACTATGGCTACACCTTC
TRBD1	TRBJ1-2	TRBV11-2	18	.	CASSLRLRDRGQAYGYTF	TGTGCCAGCAGCTTACGCCTCCGGGACAGGGGTCAGGCCTATGGCTACACCTTC
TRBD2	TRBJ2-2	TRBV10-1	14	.	CASSSSGGHGELFF	TGCGCCAGCAGTAGTAGCGGGGGGCACGGGGAGCTGTTTTTT
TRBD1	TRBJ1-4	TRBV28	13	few	CASSGTGYEKLFF	TGTGCCAGCTCAGGGACAGGGTACGAAAAACTGTTTTTT
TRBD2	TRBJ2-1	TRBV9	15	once	CASSASGGLENEQFF	TGTGCCAGCAGCGCCAGCGGGGGGTTAGAAAATGAGCAGTTCTTC
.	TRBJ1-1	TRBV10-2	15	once	CASSESGGRNTEAFF	TGCGCCAGCAGTGAGTCGGGAGGTAGAAACACTGAAGCTTTCTTT
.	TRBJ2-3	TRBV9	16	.	CASSVVPGWDKDTQYF	TGTGCCAGCAGCGTAGTCCCAGGATGGGACAAAGATACGCAGTATTTT
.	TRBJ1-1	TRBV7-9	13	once	CASSHTGNTEAFF	TGTGCCAGCAGTCATACAGGGAACACTGAAGCTTTCTTT
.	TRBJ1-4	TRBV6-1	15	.	CASSEGSQNYEKLFF	TGTGCCAGCAGTGAAGGGAGCCAGAACTATGAAAAACTGTTTTTT
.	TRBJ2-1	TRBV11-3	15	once	CASSFTRGSYNEQFF	TGTGCCAGCAGCTTCACCCGGGGTTCCTACAATGAGCAGTTCTTC
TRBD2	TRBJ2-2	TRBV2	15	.	CASSDFAGGVGELFF	TGTGCCAGCAGTGATTTTGCGGGAGGTGTCGGGGAGCTGTTTTTT
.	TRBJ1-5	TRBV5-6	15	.	CASSWGHHSNQPQHF	TGTGCCAGCAGCTGGGGACACCATAGCAATCAGCCCCAGCATTTT
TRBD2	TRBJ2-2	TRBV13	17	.	CASRKSLLAGGSGELFF	TGTGCCAGCAGAAAAAGTTTACTAGCGGGAGGATCCGGGGAGCTGTTTTTT
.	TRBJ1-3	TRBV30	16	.	CAWSPGRQGLGNTIYF	TGTGCCTGGAGCCCCGGGAGGCAGGGACTTGGAAACACCATATATTTT
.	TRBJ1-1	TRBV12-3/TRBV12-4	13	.	CASTKTVNTEAFF	TGTGCCAGCACTAAAACGGTAAACACTGAAGCTTTCTTT
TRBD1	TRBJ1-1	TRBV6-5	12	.	CASSSPGQEAFF	TGTGCCAGCAGTTCCCCGGGACAGGAAGCTTTCTTT
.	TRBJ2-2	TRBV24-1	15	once	CATSDAGAVTGELFF	TGTGCCACCAGTGATGCCGGTGCGGTCACCGGGGAGCTGTTTTTT
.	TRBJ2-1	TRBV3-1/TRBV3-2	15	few	CASSQDRVGYNEQFF	TGTGCCAGCAGCCAAGACAGGGTAGGATACAATGAGCAGTTCTTC